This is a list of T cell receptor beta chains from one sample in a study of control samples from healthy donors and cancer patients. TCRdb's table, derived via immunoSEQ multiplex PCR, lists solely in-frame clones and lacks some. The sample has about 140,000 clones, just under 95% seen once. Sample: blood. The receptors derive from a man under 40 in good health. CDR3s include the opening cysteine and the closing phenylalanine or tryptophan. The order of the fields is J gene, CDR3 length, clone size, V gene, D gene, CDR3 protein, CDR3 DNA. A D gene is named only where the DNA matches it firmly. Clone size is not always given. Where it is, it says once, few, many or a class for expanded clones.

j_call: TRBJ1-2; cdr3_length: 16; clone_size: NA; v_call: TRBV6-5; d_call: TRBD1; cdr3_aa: CASSYVGTGVGYGYTF; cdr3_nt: TGTGCCAGCAGTTACGTCGGGACAGGGGTCGGCTATGGCTACACCTTC
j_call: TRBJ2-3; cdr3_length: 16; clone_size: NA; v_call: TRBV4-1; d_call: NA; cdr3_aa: CASSQERQGSSDTQYF; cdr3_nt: TGCGCCAGCAGCCAAGAACGTCAGGGAAGTTCAGATACGCAGTATTTT
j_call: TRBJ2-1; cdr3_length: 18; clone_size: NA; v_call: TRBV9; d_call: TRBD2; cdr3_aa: CASSVWGAGGVRNNEQFF; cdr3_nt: TGTGCCAGCAGCGTGTGGGGTGCGGGAGGGGTACGAAACAATGAGCAGTTCTTC
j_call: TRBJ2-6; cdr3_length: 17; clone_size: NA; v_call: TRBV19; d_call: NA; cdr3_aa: CASSSYRFGSGANVLTF; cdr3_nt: TGTGCCAGTAGTAGTTACAGGTTCGGCTCTGGGGCCAACGTCCTGACTTTC
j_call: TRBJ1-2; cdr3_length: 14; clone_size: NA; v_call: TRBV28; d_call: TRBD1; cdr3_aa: CASSQSGGFGGYTF; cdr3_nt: TGTGCCAGCAGCCAATCAGGGGGCTTCGGGGGCTACACCTTC
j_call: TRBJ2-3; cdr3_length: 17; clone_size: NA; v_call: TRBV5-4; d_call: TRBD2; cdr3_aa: CASRSGLAGGNMDTQYF; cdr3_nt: TGTGCCAGCAGATCGGGACTAGCGGGAGGGAATATGGATACGCAGTATTTT
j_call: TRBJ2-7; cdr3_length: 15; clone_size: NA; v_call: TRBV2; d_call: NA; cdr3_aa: CASSPWGADSYEQYF; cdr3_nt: TGTGCCAGCAGTCCATGGGGGGCTGACTCCTACGAGCAGTACTTC
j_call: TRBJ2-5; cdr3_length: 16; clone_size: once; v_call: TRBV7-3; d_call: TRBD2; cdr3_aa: CASSLGLNGRSETQYF; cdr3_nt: TGTGCCAGCAGCTTGGGCTTAAACGGGAGGTCAGAGACCCAGTACTTC
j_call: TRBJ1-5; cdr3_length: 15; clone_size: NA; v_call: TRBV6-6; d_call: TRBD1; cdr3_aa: CASRGTGHSNQPQHF; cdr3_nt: TGTGCCAGCCGAGGGACAGGGCATAGCAATCAGCCCCAGCATTTT
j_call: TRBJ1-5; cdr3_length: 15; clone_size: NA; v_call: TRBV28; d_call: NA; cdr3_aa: CASSFGSGRGQPQHF; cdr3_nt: TGTGCCAGCAGTTTCGGTTCAGGGCGAGGTCAGCCCCAGCATTTT
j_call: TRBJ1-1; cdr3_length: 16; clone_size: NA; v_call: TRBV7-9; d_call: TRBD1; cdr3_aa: CASSFGQGKGNTEAFF; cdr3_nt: TGTGCCAGCAGCTTCGGACAGGGAAAGGGGAACACTGAAGCTTTCTTT
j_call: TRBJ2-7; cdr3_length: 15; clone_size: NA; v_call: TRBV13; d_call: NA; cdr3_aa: CASSLGRSGFSEQYF; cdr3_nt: TGTGCCAGCAGCTTAGGTAGGAGTGGGTTTTCCGAGCAGTACTTC
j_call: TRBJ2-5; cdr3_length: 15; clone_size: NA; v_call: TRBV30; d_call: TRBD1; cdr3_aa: CAWSAARTGRETQYF; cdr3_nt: TGTGCCTGGAGTGCGGCCCGGACAGGGAGAGAGACCCAGTACTTC
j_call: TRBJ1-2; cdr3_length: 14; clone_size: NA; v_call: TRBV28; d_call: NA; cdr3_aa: CASKTGGSSYGYTF; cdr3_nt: TGTGCCAGCAAAACCGGGGGGTCCTCGTATGGCTACACCTTC
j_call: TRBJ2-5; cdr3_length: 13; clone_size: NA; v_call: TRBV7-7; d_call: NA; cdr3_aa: CASSSVGKETQYF; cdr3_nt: TGTGCTAGCAGCTCTGTGGGAAAAGAGACCCAGTACTTC
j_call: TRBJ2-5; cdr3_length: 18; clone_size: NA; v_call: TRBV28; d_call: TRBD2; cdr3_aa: CASSLFSFRLAGQETQYF; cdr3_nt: TGTGCCAGCAGTTTATTTAGTTTCCGACTAGCGGGTCAGGAGACCCAGTACTTC
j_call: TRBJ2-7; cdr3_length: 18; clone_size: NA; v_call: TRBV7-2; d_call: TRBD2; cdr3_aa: CASSLADHRLAGSYEQYF; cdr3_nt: TGTGCCAGCAGCTTAGCGGATCATAGGCTAGCGGGATCCTACGAGCAGTACTTC
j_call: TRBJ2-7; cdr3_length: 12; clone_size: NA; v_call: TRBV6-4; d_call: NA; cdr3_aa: CASSGLYHEQYF; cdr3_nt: TGTGCCAGCAGTGGACTATACCACGAGCAGTACTTC
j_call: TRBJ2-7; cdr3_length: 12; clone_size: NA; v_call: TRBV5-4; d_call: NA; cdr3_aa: CASSLDHYEQYF; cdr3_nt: TGTGCCAGCAGCTTGGACCACTACGAGCAGTACTTC
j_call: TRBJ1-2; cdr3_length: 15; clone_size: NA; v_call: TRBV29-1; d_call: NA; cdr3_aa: CSVARASGSNYGYTF; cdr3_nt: TGCAGCGTTGCACGGGCCTCCGGGTCAAACTATGGCTACACCTTC
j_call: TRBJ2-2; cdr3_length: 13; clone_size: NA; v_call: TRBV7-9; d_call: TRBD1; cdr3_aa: CASSYRGTGELFF; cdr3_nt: TGTGCCAGCAGCTACAGGGGAACCGGGGAGCTGTTTTTT
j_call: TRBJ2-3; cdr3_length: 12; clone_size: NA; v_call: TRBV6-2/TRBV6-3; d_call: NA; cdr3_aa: CASSSLADTQYF; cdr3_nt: TGTGCCAGCAGTTCTTTGGCAGATACGCAGTATTTT
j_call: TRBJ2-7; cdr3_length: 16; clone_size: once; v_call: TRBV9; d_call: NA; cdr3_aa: CASSVGSSGQNYEQYF; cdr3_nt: TGTGCCAGCAGCGTAGGATCTTCGGGGCAGAACTACGAGCAGTACTTC
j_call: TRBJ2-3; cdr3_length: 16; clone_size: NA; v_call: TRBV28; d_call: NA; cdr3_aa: CASSLSRPLLTDTQYF; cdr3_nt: TGTGCCAGCAGTTTATCCCGACCGCTCCTCACAGATACGCAGTATTTT
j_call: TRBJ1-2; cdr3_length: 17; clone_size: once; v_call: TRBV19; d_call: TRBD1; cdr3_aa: CASSIRDRGLPNYGYTF; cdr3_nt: TGTGCCAGTAGTATTCGGGACAGGGGGCTTCCTAACTATGGCTACACCTTC
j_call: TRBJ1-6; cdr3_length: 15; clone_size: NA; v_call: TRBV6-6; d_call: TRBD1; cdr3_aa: CASSSAQGENSPLHF; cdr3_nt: TGTGCCAGCTCTTCCGCCCAGGGGGAAAATTCACCCCTCCACTTT
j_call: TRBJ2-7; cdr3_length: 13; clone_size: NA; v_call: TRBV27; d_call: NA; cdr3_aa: CASPSMDFYEQYF; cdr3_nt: TGTGCCAGTCCTTCAATGGATTTCTACGAGCAGTACTTC
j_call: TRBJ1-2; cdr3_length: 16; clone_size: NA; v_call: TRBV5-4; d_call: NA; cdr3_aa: CASSLALTGSNYGYTF; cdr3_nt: TGTGCCAGCAGCTTGGCTCTGACAGGCTCCAACTATGGCTACACCTTC
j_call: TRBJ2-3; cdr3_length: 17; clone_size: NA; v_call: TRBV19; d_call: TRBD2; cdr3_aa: CASSIAAGGSGTDTQYF; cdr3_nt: TGTGCCAGTAGTATTGCAGCGGGAGGGTCTGGCACAGATACGCAGTATTTT
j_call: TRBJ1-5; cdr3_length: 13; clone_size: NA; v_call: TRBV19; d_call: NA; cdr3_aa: CASRSGVGQPQHF; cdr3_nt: TGTGCCAGCCGGTCGGGGGTAGGACAGCCCCAGCATTTT
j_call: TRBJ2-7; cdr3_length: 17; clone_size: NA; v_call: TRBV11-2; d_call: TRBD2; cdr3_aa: CASSLGPGLAVDYEQYF; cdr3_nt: TGTGCCAGCAGCTTAGGGCCGGGACTAGCGGTAGACTACGAGCAGTACTTC
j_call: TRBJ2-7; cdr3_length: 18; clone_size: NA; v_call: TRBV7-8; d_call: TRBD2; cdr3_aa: CASSLGREGSLSSYEQYF; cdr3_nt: TGTGCCAGCAGCCTGGGGCGGGAGGGAAGCCTGAGCTCCTACGAGCAGTACTTC
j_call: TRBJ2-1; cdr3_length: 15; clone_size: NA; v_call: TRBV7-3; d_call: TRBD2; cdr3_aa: CASSVGTSGNNEQFF; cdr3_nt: TGTGCCAGCAGCGTCGGGACTAGCGGAAACAATGAGCAGTTCTTC
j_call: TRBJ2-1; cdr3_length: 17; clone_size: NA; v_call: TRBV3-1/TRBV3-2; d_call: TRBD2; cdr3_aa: CASSHMLTSGSGDEQFF; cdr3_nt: TGTGCCAGCAGCCATATGCTGACTAGCGGGAGTGGCGATGAGCAGTTCTTC
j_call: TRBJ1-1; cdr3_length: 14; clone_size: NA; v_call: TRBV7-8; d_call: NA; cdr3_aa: CASSQKTANTEAFF; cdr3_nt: TGTGCCAGCAGCCAAAAGACAGCGAACACTGAAGCTTTCTTT
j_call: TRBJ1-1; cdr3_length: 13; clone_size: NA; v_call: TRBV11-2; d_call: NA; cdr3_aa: CASSLEGFTEAFF; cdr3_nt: TGTGCCAGCAGCTTAGAGGGGTTCACTGAAGCTTTCTTT
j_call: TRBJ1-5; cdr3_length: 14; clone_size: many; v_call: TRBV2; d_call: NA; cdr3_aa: CASRPGSANQPQHF; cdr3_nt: TGTGCCAGCAGGCCAGGCTCAGCCAATCAGCCCCAGCATTTT
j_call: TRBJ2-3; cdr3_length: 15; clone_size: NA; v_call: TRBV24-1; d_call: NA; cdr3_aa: CATSDLVQSTDTQYF; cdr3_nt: TGTGCCACCAGTGATTTGGTGCAGAGCACAGATACGCAGTATTTT
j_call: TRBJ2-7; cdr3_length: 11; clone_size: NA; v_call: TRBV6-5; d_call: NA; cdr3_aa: CATRLLYEQYF; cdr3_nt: TGTGCCACCCGACTCCTATACGAGCAGTACTTC
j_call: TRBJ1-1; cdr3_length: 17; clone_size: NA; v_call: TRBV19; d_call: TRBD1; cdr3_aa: CASTARGSRWGVTEAFF; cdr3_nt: TGTGCCAGTACGGCCAGGGGGTCTAGGTGGGGTGTCACTGAAGCTTTCTTT
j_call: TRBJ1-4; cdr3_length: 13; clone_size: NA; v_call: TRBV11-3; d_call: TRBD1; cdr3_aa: CASSPGQDEKLFF; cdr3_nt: TGTGCCAGCAGCCCCGGACAGGATGAAAAACTGTTTTTT
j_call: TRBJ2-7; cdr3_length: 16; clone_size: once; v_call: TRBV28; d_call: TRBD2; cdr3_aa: CASSWSLAGLSYEQYF; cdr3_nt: TGTGCCAGCAGTTGGTCGCTAGCGGGTCTCTCCTACGAGCAGTACTTC
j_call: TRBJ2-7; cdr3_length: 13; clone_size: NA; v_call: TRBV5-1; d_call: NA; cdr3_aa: CASSLSSAYEQYF; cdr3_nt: TGCGCCAGCAGCTTATCCTCCGCCTACGAGCAGTACTTC
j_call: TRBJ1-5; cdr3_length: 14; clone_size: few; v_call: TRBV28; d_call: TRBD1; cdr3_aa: CASSRQGFNRPQHF; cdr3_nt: TGTGCCAGCAGTCGACAGGGGTTCAATCGGCCCCAGCATTTT
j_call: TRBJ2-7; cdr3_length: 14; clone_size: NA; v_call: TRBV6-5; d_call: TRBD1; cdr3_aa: CASSHDRVGYEQYF; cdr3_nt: TGTGCCAGCAGCCACGACAGGGTGGGGTACGAGCAGTACTTC
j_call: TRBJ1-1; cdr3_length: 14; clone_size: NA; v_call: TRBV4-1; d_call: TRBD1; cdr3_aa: CASSQVPRGTEAFF; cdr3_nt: TGCGCCAGCAGCCAGGTCCCCAGGGGGACTGAAGCTTTCTTT
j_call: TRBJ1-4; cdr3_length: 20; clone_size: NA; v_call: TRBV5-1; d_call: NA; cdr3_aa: CASSSIGQTAKGATNEKLFF; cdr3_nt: TGCGCCAGCAGCTCGATAGGGCAAACAGCAAAAGGAGCAACTAATGAAAAACTGTTTTTT